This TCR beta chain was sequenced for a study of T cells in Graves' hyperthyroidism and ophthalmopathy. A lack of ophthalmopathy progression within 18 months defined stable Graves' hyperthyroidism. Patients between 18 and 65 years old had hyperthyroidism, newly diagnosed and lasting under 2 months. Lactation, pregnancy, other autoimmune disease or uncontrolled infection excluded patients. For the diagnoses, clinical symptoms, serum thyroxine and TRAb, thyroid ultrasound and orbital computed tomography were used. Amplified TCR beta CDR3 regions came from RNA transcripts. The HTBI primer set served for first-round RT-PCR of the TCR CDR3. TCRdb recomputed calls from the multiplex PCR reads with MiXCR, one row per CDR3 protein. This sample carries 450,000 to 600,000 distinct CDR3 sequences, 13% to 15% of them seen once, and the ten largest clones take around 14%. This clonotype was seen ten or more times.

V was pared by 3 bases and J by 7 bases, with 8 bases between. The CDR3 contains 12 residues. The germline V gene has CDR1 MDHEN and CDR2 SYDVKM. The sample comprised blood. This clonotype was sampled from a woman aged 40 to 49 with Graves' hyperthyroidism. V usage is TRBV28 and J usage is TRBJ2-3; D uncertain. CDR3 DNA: TGTGCCAGCAGTTTCCAGGCAAATACGCAGTATTTT. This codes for CASSFQANTQYF.